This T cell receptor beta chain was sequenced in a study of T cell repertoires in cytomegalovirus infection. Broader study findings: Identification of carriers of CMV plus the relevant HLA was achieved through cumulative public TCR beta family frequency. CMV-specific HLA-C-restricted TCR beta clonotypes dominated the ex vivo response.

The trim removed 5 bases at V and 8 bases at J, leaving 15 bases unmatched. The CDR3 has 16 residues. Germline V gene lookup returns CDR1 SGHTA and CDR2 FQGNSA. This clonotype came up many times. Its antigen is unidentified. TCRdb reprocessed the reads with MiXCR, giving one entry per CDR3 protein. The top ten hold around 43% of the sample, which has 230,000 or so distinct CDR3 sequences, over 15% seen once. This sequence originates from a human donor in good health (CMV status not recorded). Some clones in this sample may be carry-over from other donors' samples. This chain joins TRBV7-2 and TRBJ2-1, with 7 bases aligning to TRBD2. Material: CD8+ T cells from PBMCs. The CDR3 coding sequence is TGTGCCAGCAGCACGCGGGACTACCCTTTTTGGGATGAGCAGTTCTTC. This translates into CASSTRDYPFWDEQFF.